The 32 T cell receptor beta chains below were found in one sample sequenced in a study of CXCR3-negative and CXCR3-positive naive CD8 T cells. With UMI labels, 5' RACE was used to prepare the TRB cDNA libraries. TCRdb reprocessed the 5' RACE reads and stores each CDR3 protein as one record, lacking DNA. The listing records thousands of distinct CDR3 sequences. Sequenced sample: naive CXCR3- CD8+ T cells from blood. Subset defined: CD45RO-CCR7+CD27+CD95- naive CD8+ T cells lacking CXCR3 (TNR3-). Every receptor here comes from a human donor in good health. Some clones in this sample may be carry-over from other donors' samples.

By frequency, this clonotype registers medium-sized. This chain uses TRBV4-3 with TRBJ2-1. This CDR3 comprises 16 residues. Per germline, CDR1 LGHNA and CDR2 YSLEER. The CDR3 loop reads CASSQDWSGSYNEQFF.

This clonotype is identified as medium-sized (0.01 to 0.1%) from frequency. The J gene is TRBJ2-3, the V gene TRBV11-3. Germline V gives CDR1 SGHNT, CDR2 YENEEA. The CDR3 has 12 residues. CDR3 sequence: CASSSSADTQYF.

This clonotype ranks as medium-sized in terms of frequency. J is TRBJ2-1 and V is TRBV10-3; TCRdb's D call of TRBD2 is untestable without DNA. The germline CDR1 and CDR2 sequences are ENHRY and SYGVKD. The CDR3 extends over 16 amino acids. CDR3 protein: CAISESLEGLDNEQFF.

The chain employs TRBV7-2 and TRBJ2-6; TCRdb outputs TRBD1, but without DNA this stays unchecked. The CDR3 has 17 residues. Looked up from germline, CDR1 is SGHTA and CDR2 is FQGNSA. The CDR3 loop is CASSPSGGGAGANVLTF. The variable domain in full, with the rest retrieved from reference TRBV7-2 and TRBJ2-6, is GAGVSQSPSNKVTEKGKDVELRCDPISGHTALYWYRQSLGQGLEFLIYFQGNSAPDKSGLPSDRFSAERTGGSVSTLTIQRTQQEDSAVYLCASSPSGGGAGANVLTFGAGSRLTVL.

This clonotype is classed as medium-sized by frequency. The chain is built from TRBV14 and TRBJ2-1. CDR3 length: 12 residues. In germline, CDR1 is SGHDN, CDR2 FVKESK. Here the CDR3 reads CASSDGWNEQFF.

V is TRBV29-1 and J is TRBJ2-7. Germline CDR1 reads SQVTM; CDR2 reads ANQGSEA. The CDR3 runs to 12 residues. The CDR3 here is CSVAEVSYEQYF.

This clonotype is medium-sized by frequency. V and J are TRBV29-1 and TRBJ1-2; with no DNA, the TCRdb D assignment of TRBD1 cannot be verified. CDR3 length: 17 residues. Germline V gene sequence: CDR1 SQVTM, CDR2 ANQGSEA. CDR3 amino acids: CSVVEPLTKGASYGYTF.

The chain recombines TRBV11-3 with TRBJ2-1; TCRdb's D call, TRBD2, is unchecked because there is no DNA. Germline CDR1 reads SGHNT; CDR2 reads YENEEA. This CDR3 is built from 16 residues. The CDR3 loop is CASSSSSGRAWNEQFF.

Its frequency marks this clonotype as medium-sized. CDR3 loop: CSVAGTSESTDTQYF. The chain has TRBV29-1 and TRBJ2-3; TCRdb selects TRBD2, and the lack of DNA leaves this call unchecked. Germline CDR1 reads SQVTM; CDR2 reads ANQGSEA. CDR3 size: 15 residues.

This chain links TRBV12-3 or TRBV12-4 with TRBJ1-1. The CDR3 loop spans 13 amino acids. This CDR3 reads CASSPGSSTEAFF.

The chain combines TRBV19 with TRBJ1-5; TCRdb's D call of TRBD1 is untestable without DNA. Germline values: CDR1 LNHDA, CDR2 SQIVND (reference sequence). The CDR3 covers 15 residues. CDR3 amino acids: CASSPTGYGNQPQHF. Combining the CDR3 with reference TRBV19 and TRBJ1-5 gives the whole variable domain DGGITQSPKYLFRKEGQNVTLSCEQNLNHDAMYWYRQDPGQGLRLIYYSQIVNDFQKGDIAEGYSVSREKKESFPLTVTSAQKNPTAFYLCASSPTGYGNQPQHFGDGTRLSIL.

This clonotype registers medium-sized (0.01 to 0.1%) by frequency. The rearrangement uses TRBV27 and TRBJ2-5; checking the TCRdb D call of TRBD2 is not possible without DNA. CDR1 is MNHEY, CDR2 SMNVEV, per germline (reference sequence). The CDR3 spans 14 residues. The CDR3 reads CASSFLGDLETQYF.

The V gene is TRBV7-9, the J gene TRBJ2-1; TCRdb's D call, TRBD1, is unchecked because there is no DNA. The CDR3 loop spans 14 amino acids. Germline V gene lookup returns CDR1 SEHNR and CDR2 FQNEAQ (reference sequence). CDR3 loop: CASSHWTGGDEQFF. Full variable domain (rest looked up from reference TRBV7-9 and TRBJ2-1): DTGVSQNPRHKITKRGQNVTFRCDPISEHNRLYWYRQTLGQGPEFLTYFQNEAQLEKSRLLSDRFSAERPKGSFSTLEIQRTEQGDSAMYLCASSHWTGGDEQFFGPGTRLTVL.

The rearrangement links TRBV2 to TRBJ2-2. The CDR3 consists of 12 residues. Germline-derived CDR1 and CDR2 are SNHLY and FYNNEI. CDR3 sequence: CASRYYAGELFF.

V and J are TRBV20-1 and TRBJ2-7. Germline V gene sequence: CDR1 DFQATT, CDR2 SNEGSKA (reference sequence). The CDR3 has 14 residues. The CDR3 sequence: CSARTADLPYEQYF.

V gene TRBV4-1 combines with J gene TRBJ2-7; TCRdb proposes TRBD2, but this gene call is untestable without DNA. CDR1 is MGHRA, CDR2 YSYEKL, per germline. This CDR3 region has 15 residues. This chain's CDR3 is CASSQTSGSAYEQYF.

The chain recombines TRBV7-2 with TRBJ2-7; as DNA is missing, the TRBD1 call by TCRdb cannot be tested. Germline CDR1 and CDR2: SGHTA and FQGNSA. The CDR3 runs to 14 residues. The CDR3 loop is CASSLAGPGYEQYF.

The rearrangement links TRBV29-1 to TRBJ2-1; the D gene TCRdb calls, TRBD2, cannot be checked with no DNA. The CDR3 contains 15 residues. Per germline, CDR1 SQVTM and CDR2 ANQGSEA. CDR3 region: CSVYGSGRGYNEQFF.

The V gene is TRBV2, the J gene TRBJ1-2. The length of the CDR3 is 13 residues. Germline loops: CDR1 SNHLY, CDR2 FYNNEI. The CDR3 spells CASRAERNYGYTF.

This clonotype is identified as medium-sized from frequency. The chain links TRBV14 to TRBJ2-7; the D call of TRBD2 rests on TCRdb alone, since no DNA is present to check it. Germline V gene lookup returns CDR1 SGHDN and CDR2 FVKESK. The CDR3 covers 20 residues. The CDR3: CASSPSPWNSGRSSPYEQYF.

This clonotype is deemed medium-sized by its frequency. The J gene is TRBJ2-1, the V gene TRBV29-1. Germline loops: CDR1 SQVTM, CDR2 ANQGSEA. The CDR3 contains 12 residues. CDR3 protein: CSVEDRLGEQFF.

Frequency places this clonotype as medium-sized. The chain has TRBV29-1 and TRBJ1-2; TCRdb proposes TRBD1, but this gene call is untestable without DNA. Germline CDR1 SQVTM, CDR2 ANQGSEA. CDR3 length: 15 residues. The CDR3 here is CSVRDSTLGPYGYTF.

This clonotype ranks as medium-sized in terms of frequency. V and J are TRBV28 and TRBJ1-4. CDR1 is MDHEN, CDR2 SYDVKM, per germline. The CDR3 length is 13 residues. CDR3 region: CASSLVRREKLFF.

The rearrangement links TRBV7-8 to TRBJ2-7; TCRdb reports TRBD2, a call that lacks DNA to check it against. Germline CDR1 is SGHVS and CDR2 is FQNEAQ. This CDR3 comprises 17 residues. The CDR3: CASSPRVSGGKSYEQYF.

Frequency places this clonotype as medium-sized. The rearrangement uses TRBV3-1 and TRBJ2-5; TCRdb outputs TRBD2, but without DNA this stays unchecked. This CDR3 is 15 amino acids long. Germline V CDR1 and CDR2: LGHDT, YNNKEL (reference sequence). The CDR3 spells CASSYGLAVGETQYF.

This sequence joins TRBV25-1 and TRBJ2-1; TCRdb designates TRBD2, a call that cannot be tested without DNA. CDR3 length: 13 amino acids. Germline CDR1 is MGHDK and CDR2 is SYGVNS. Here the CDR3 reads CASRPGLTNEQFF. Drawing the rest from reference TRBV25-1 and TRBJ2-1, the complete variable domain is EADIYQTPRYLVIGTGKKITLECSQTMGHDKMYWYQQDPGMELHLIHYSYGVNSTEKGDLSSESTVSRIRTEHFPLTLESARPSHTSQYLCASRPGLTNEQFFGPGTRLTVL.

This clonotype shows up as medium-sized by frequency. The chain carries TRBV9 and TRBJ2-2; TCRdb designates TRBD1, a call that cannot be tested without DNA. The CDR3 is made up of 14 amino acids. CDR1 SGDLS and CDR2 YYNGEE come from the germline V gene. This CDR3 is CASSVGGGVGELFF.

The V call is TRBV4-3, the J call TRBJ1-1. The CDR3 consists of 15 residues. In germline, CDR1 is LGHNA, CDR2 YSLEER. The CDR3 loop is CASSQDRLGNTEAFF.

The chain is built from TRBV19 and TRBJ1-4; TCRdb outputs TRBD1, but without DNA this stays unchecked. Germline CDR1 is LNHDA and CDR2 is SQIVND (reference sequence). The CDR3 has 17 residues. The CDR3 here is CASSISGIHATNEKLFF.

V gene TRBV7-9 combines with J gene TRBJ1-1. The CDR3 covers 12 residues. Germline V CDR1 and CDR2: SEHNR, FQNEAQ (reference sequence). The CDR3 sequence is CASSSVDTEAFF.

This clonotype is classed as medium-sized (0.01 to 0.1%) by frequency. The chain carries TRBV7-9 and TRBJ2-7. There are 12 residues in the CDR3. The germline CDR1 and CDR2 sequences are SEHNR and FQNEAQ (reference sequence). The CDR3 sequence: CASSEIPYEQYF.

In terms of frequency, this clonotype is medium-sized. J is TRBJ2-7 and V is TRBV29-1; TCRdb calls TRBD1, which cannot be checked without DNA. Germline V gives CDR1 SQVTM, CDR2 ANQGSEA. CDR3 size: 13 residues. This CDR3 reads CSVTTTVSYEQYF.